The entry that follows covers one T cell receptor (beta chain) sequence. Germline V gives CDR1 SGHNT, CDR2 YYREEE (reference sequence). This CDR3 comprises 17 residues. The V gene end was trimmed by 3 bases and the J gene end by 1 base; junction bases not matched to a gene: 7. This specimen belongs to a study of blood T cell repertoires in COVID-19. About the study: The United States, Italy and Spain were the sources of the acute and convalescent COVID-19 samples. In each case, the material was cDNA or gDNA derived from T cells, B-cell-depleted T cells, or PBMCs.

Authors' methods: Estimation of nucleated cell counts relied on the amplification of reference gene primers. Sequencing was performed with immunoSEQ multiplex PCR; in TCRdb, only in-frame clones are kept and a portion is missing. The V and J calls and clone size are taken from that table; D and trimming were inferred from the DNA. This table holds approximately 110,000 clones, around 81% found once. The chain links TRBV5-4 to TRBJ2-3, with 11 bases fitting TRBD2. The sequencing sample was made of peripheral blood. The sequence derives from an elderly man with acute or convalescent COVID-19. CDR3 DNA: TGTGCCAGCAGCTCCAAACTACTAGCGGGAGGCACAGATACGCAGTATTTT. The encoded protein is CASSSKLLAGGTDTQYF.